This passage covers 27 T cell receptor beta chains from one sample sequenced in a study of monozygotic twins with inflammatory bowel disease. TCRdb reprocessed the 5' RACE reads and stores each CDR3 protein as one record, lacking DNA. Across 200,000 to 250,000 distinct CDR3 sequences, the top ten clones capture around 1.5% of the sample. Material: blood. The source is a human donor with ulcerative colitis or Crohn's disease, or a healthy co-twin of an affected twin (not recorded which).

The chain couples TRBV7-8 to TRBJ2-7; TCRdb names TRBD1, which stays unverified in the absence of DNA. The CDR3 has 14 amino acids. Germline-derived CDR1 and CDR2 are SGHVS and FQNEAQ. The CDR3 loop is CASRDQDRDYEQYF.

The J gene is TRBJ2-2, the V gene TRBV13. CDR1 and CDR2 (germline): PRHDT, FYEKMQ (reference sequence). The CDR3 has 13 residues. The CDR3 spells CASSLEFPGELFF.

J is TRBJ2-2 and V is TRBV5-1; TCRdb's D call, TRBD1, is unchecked because there is no DNA. Germline CDR1 is SGHRS and CDR2 is YFSETQ. The CDR3 contains 15 residues. CDR3 region: CASRPGQGYTGELFF. The full variable domain, with the rest looked up from reference TRBV5-1 and TRBJ2-2, is KAGVTQTPRYLIKTRGQQVTLSCSPISGHRSVSWYQQTPGQGLQFLFEYFSETQRNKGNFPGRFSGRQFSNSRSEMNVSTLELGDSALYLCASRPGQGYTGELFFGEGSRLTVL.

The chain links TRBV5-1 to TRBJ1-1; TCRdb's D call of TRBD1 is untestable without DNA. This CDR3 contains 15 residues. Looked up from germline, CDR1 is SGHRS and CDR2 is YFSETQ. The CDR3 sequence: CASSLSGTGGTEAFF. Full variable domain (outside the CDR3, taken from reference TRBV5-1 and TRBJ1-1): KAGVTQTPRYLIKTRGQQVTLSCSPISGHRSVSWYQQTPGQGLQFLFEYFSETQRNKGNFPGRFSGRQFSNSRSEMNVSTLELGDSALYLCASSLSGTGGTEAFFGQGTRLTVV.

V gene TRBV24-1 combines with J gene TRBJ1-2. The CDR3 runs to 13 residues. Germline assignment: CDR1 KGHDR and CDR2 SFDVKD. CDR3: CATSRTDNYGYTF.

The V and J genes are TRBV5-5 and TRBJ2-6; the D call of TRBD1 rests on TCRdb alone, since no DNA is present to check it. The length of the CDR3 is 15 residues. CDR1 is SGHKS, CDR2 YYEKEE, per germline (reference sequence). The CDR3 is CASRFQGTGANVLTF.

The gene calls are TRBV5-5 and TRBJ2-1; without DNA, the TCRdb call of TRBD1 cannot be checked. Germline V gives CDR1 SGHKS, CDR2 YYEKEE (reference sequence). The CDR3 loop spans 15 amino acids. CDR3: CASSSERSWGRRVFF.

J is TRBJ2-7 and V is TRBV20-1. Germline values: CDR1 DFQATT, CDR2 SNEGSKA (reference sequence). This CDR3 comprises 14 residues. CDR3 sequence: CSARDWKRTNEQYF.

The rearrangement links TRBV4-1 to TRBJ2-2. Per the germline V gene, CDR1 is MGHRA and CDR2 is YSYEKL. The CDR3 has 13 amino acids. The CDR3 sequence is CASSLQITRKLFF.

V gene TRBV10-3 combines with J gene TRBJ2-1; the D call from TCRdb, TRBD2, cannot be confirmed without DNA. Germline values: CDR1 ENHRY, CDR2 SYGVKD. The CDR3 runs to 13 residues. This chain's CDR3 is CAVRSGEYNEQFF.

V and J are TRBV19 and TRBJ2-7; the D call from TCRdb, TRBD1, cannot be confirmed without DNA. Germline V gene sequence: CDR1 LNHDA, CDR2 SQIVND (reference sequence). CDR3 length: 14 residues. The CDR3 is CASSGTKRSYEQYF.

The rearrangement links TRBV7-9 to TRBJ1-2. Germline CDR1 is SEHNR and CDR2 is FQNEAQ (reference sequence). The CDR3 is 13 residues long. The CDR3 protein is CASSTPPNYGYTF.

The chain joins TRBV4-1 to TRBJ1-6; TCRdb reports TRBD1, a call that lacks DNA to check it against. Looked up from germline, CDR1 is MGHRA and CDR2 is YSYEKL. The length of the CDR3 is 16 residues. The CDR3 region is CASSPFPGGKGSPLHF.

V and J are TRBV5-1 and TRBJ1-6. The CDR3 sequence is 17 residues long. Germline V CDR1 and CDR2: SGHRS, YFSETQ. CDR3 residues: CASSLAGKSSYNSPLHF.

This chain connects TRBV3-1 to TRBJ2-7; the D gene TCRdb calls, TRBD1, cannot be checked with no DNA. Germline CDR1 reads LGHDT; CDR2 reads YNNKEL (reference sequence). The CDR3 is 14 amino acids. CDR3 protein: CASSQRGQSYEQYF.

This chain links TRBV20-1 with TRBJ1-2. Germline V gives CDR1 DFQATT, CDR2 SNEGSKA (reference sequence). This CDR3 spans 15 amino acids. CDR3: CSATVREGANYGYTF.

This chain links TRBV15 with TRBJ2-3. Germline-derived CDR1 and CDR2 are LNHNV and YYDKDF (reference sequence). CDR3 size: 15 residues. Here the CDR3 reads CATSRVEGGTDTQYF.

J is TRBJ1-4 and V is TRBV25-1. The germline V gene has CDR1 MGHDK and CDR2 SYGVNS. This CDR3 has 15 amino acids. CDR3 loop: CASSMPRSTNEKLFF. The full variable domain, with the rest looked up from reference TRBV25-1 and TRBJ1-4, is EADIYQTPRYLVIGTGKKITLECSQTMGHDKMYWYQQDPGMELHLIHYSYGVNSTEKGDLSSESTVSRIRTEHFPLTLESARPSHTSQYLCASSMPRSTNEKLFFGSGTQLSVL.

The chain links TRBV20-1 to TRBJ1-4; the D gene TCRdb calls, TRBD1, cannot be checked with no DNA. The V gene's germline CDR1 is DFQATT and CDR2 SNEGSKA (reference sequence). The CDR3 length is 13 residues. The chain's CDR3 is CSAPAAGNEKLFF.

The V gene is TRBV5-1, the J gene TRBJ2-3. The V gene's germline CDR1 is SGHRS and CDR2 YFSETQ. The CDR3 is 15 residues long. CDR3 in amino acids: CASSLAVRSTDTQYF.

The rearrangement links TRBV10-3 to TRBJ2-5. Per the germline V gene, CDR1 is ENHRY and CDR2 is SYGVKD. CDR3 length: 12 residues. CDR3 amino acids: CAISVSQETQYF.

The chain is built from TRBV6-5 and TRBJ1-2. The CDR3 has 11 amino acids. Germline-derived CDR1 and CDR2 are MNHEY and SVGAGI. CDR3 sequence: CASSDNIGYTF.

The chain has TRBV5-6 and TRBJ2-1; TCRdb names TRBD2, which stays unverified in the absence of DNA. CDR3 length: 15 residues. CDR1 and CDR2 (germline): SGHDT, YYEEEE. The chain's CDR3 is CASSLRGAGYNEQFF.

The chain links TRBV29-1 to TRBJ2-3; absent DNA, TCRdb's TRBD2 call cannot be checked. The CDR3 length is 14 residues. Germline V gene sequence: CDR1 SQVTM, CDR2 ANQGSEA. CDR3 residues: CSVEPSASTDTQYF.

The chain recombines TRBV10-3 with TRBJ2-7. Per the germline V gene, CDR1 is ENHRY and CDR2 is SYGVKD. The CDR3 is 13 amino acids. CDR3: CAISATVLNEQYF.

The chain employs TRBV3-1 and TRBJ1-1. The CDR3 is made up of 13 amino acids. The germline CDR1 and CDR2 sequences are LGHDT and YNNKEL (reference sequence). CDR3: CASSQPTGRGAFF.

The gene calls are TRBV12-3 or TRBV12-4 and TRBJ2-3; TCRdb proposes TRBD1, but this gene call is untestable without DNA. The CDR3 has 15 amino acids. CDR3 amino acids: CASSLEDRVADTQYF.